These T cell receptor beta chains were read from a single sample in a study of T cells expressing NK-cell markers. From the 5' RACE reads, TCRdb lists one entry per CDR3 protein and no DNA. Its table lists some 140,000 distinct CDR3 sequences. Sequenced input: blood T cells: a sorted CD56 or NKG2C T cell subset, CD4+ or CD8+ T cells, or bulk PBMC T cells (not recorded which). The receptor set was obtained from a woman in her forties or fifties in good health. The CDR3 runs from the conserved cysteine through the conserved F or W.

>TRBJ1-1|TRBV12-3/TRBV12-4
CASTPYPGRLPMNTEAFF
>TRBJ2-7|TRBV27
CASSSGTSGVEQYF
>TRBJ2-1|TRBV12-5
CASANPGDGSYNEQFF
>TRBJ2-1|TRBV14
CASRRQGSPYNEQFF
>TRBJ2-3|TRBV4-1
CASSQVSGPSTDTQYF
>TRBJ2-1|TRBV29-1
CSVEGLWRDNEQFF
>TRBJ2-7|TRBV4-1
CASSLGGSNYEQYF
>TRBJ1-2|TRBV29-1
CSVRQISDYGYTF
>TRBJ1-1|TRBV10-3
CAISANEGTEAFF
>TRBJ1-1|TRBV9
CASSVHWEKTEAFF
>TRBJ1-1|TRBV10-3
CAISVETGNTEAFF
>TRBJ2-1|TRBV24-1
CATSDYYNEQFF
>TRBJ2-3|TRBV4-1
CASSQDLGSTDTQYF
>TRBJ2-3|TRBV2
CASIGGDNTDTQYF
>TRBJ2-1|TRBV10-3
CAGGSHNNEQFF
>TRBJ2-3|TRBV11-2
CASSLEGGTDTQYF
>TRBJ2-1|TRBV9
CASSSPGLVEQFF
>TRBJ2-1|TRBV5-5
CASSYGLPEQFF
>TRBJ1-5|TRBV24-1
CATSDPGQGANQPQHF
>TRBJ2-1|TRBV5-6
CASARVQSYNEQFF
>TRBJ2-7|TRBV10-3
CAISDADTYSYEQYF
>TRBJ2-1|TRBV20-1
CSARGSGPNTQFF
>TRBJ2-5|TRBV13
CASSPTAIGTETQYF
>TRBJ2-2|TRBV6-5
CASSFGGELFF
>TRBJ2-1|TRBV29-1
CSVEGGGRMNEQFF
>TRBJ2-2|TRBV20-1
CTARKIDTGELFF
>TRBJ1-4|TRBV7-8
CASSLSASVEKLFF
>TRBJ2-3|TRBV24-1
CATTDRLDTQYF
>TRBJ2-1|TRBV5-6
CASSWGSHNEQFF
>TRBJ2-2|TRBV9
CASSTSGSVELFF
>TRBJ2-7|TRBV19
CASGLAGGTYEQYF
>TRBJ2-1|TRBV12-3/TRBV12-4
CASTPAVDEQFF
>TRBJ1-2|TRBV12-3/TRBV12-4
CASSFSGYGYTF
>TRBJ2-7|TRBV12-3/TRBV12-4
CASSFSAGLAEAQYF
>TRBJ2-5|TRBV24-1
CATSENGRLETQYF